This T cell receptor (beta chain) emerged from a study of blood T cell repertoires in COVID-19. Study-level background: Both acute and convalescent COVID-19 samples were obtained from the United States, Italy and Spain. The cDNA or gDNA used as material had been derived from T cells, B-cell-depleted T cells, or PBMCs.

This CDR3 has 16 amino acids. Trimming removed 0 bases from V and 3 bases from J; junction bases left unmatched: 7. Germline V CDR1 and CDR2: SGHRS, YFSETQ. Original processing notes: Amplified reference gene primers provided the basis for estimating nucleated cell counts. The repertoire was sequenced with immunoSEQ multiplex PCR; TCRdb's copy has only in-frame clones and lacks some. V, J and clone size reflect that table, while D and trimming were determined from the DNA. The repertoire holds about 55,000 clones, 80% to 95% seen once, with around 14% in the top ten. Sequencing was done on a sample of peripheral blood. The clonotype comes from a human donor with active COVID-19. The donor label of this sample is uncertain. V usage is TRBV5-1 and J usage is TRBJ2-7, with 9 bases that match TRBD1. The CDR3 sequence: CASSLVSGTGYYEQYV. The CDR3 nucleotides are TGCGCCAGCAGCTTGGTGAGCGGGACAGGGTACTACGAGCAGTACGTC.